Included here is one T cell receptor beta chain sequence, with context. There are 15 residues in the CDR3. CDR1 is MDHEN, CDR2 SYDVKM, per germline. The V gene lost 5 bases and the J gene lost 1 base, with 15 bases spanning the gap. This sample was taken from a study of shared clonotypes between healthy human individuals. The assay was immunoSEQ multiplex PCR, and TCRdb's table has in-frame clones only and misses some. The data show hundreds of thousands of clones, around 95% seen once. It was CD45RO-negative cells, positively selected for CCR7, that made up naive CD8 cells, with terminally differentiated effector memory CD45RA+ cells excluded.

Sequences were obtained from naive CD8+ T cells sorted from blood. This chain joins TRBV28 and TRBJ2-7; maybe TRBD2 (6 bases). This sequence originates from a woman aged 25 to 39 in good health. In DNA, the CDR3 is TGTGCCAGCAGTCCCCAGGCGGGAAGATCCTACGAGCAGTACTTC. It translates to CASSPQAGRSYEQYF.